The 9 T cell receptor beta chains listed next were all sequenced from one sample in a study of control samples from healthy donors and cancer patients. TCRdb keeps only in-frame clones here, not all; method: immunoSEQ multiplex PCR. This sample carries some 30,000 clones, 87% of them seen once, and the ten largest clones take about 3.8%. Sample: formalin-fixed, paraffin-embedded tissue. These receptors were taken from a female donor with melanoma.

This rearrangement joins TRBV5-1 to TRBJ2-7, with D possibly TRBD1 on 6 matching bases. The V end lost 5 bases, the J end lost 1 base, and 13 bases lay between the germline ends. Germline CDR1 is SGHRS and CDR2 is YFSETQ. CDR3 length equals 14 residues. The CDR3 coding sequence is TGCGCCAGCAGGTCAGGACAGTCTTCCTACGAGCAGTACTTC. This gives the protein CASRSGQSSYEQYF.

The genes are TRBV7-8 and TRBJ1-5; 10 nucleotides align to TRBD1. Germline V gene lookup returns CDR1 SGHVS and CDR2 FQNEAQ. Unmatched junction bases numbered 5, after V lost 1 base and J lost 5 bases. This CDR3 comprises 16 residues. CDR3 in DNA: TGTGCCAGCAGCTTAGGGGGGACAGGGGTCGATCAGCCCCAGCATTTT. Protein: CASSLGGTGVDQPQHF. The full variable domain, completed using reference TRBV7-8 and TRBJ1-5, is GAGVSQSPRYKVAKRGQDVALRCDPISGHVSLFWYQQALGQGPEFLTYFQNEAQLDKSGLPSDRFFAERPEGSVSTLKIQRTQQEDSAVYLCASSLGGTGVDQPQHFGDGTRLSIL.

This chain connects TRBV15 to TRBJ1-5; D remains unclear. Germline V gives CDR1 LNHNV, CDR2 YYDKDF (reference sequence). This CDR3 is built from 15 residues. With 1 base removed from V and 4 bases from J, the gap between germline ends came to 11 bases. As DNA, the CDR3 is TGTGCCACCAGCAGAGGAGAGGTAGGAAATCAGCCCCAGCATTTT. Its protein is CATSRGEVGNQPQHF.

This chain uses TRBV3-1 (or the pseudogene TRBV3-2) with TRBJ2-1; 7 bases match TRBD2. This CDR3 is built from 15 residues. Germline CDR1 reads LGHDT; CDR2 reads YNNKEL (reference sequence). V shed 4 bases, J shed 3 bases, and the junction held 6 bases outside the gene matches. CDR3: CASSPGERGYNEQFF. CDR3 bases: TGTGCCAGCAGCCCCGGGGAGCGGGGCTACAATGAGCAGTTCTTC.

This chain joins TRBV7-9 and TRBJ2-1; D call uncertain. In germline, CDR1 is SEHNR, CDR2 FQNEAQ (reference sequence). Trimming took off 5 bases at V and 4 bases at J, with 18 bases between the two ends. The CDR3 extends over 16 amino acids. The CDR3 spells CASSPREARAYNEQFF. The CDR3 nucleotides read TGTGCCAGCAGCCCGAGAGAAGCGAGAGCTTACAATGAGCAGTTCTTC.

The V and J genes are TRBV6-2 or TRBV6-3 and TRBJ1-6; D not resolved. Germline CDR1 reads MNHEY; CDR2 reads SVGEGT. The CDR3 extends over 13 amino acids. V was shortened by 6 bases and J by 7 bases, with 10 bases between the two germline ends. This chain's CDR3 is CASSHGGNSPLHF. DNA for the CDR3: TGTGCCAGCAGCCACGGAGGGAATTCACCCCTCCACTTT.

The chain links TRBV7-2 to TRBJ2-5, with D perhaps TRBD2 (6 bases). The germline V gene encodes CDR1 SGHTA and CDR2 FQGNSA. This CDR3 region has 14 residues. V lost 5 bases and J 1 base, leaving 11 bases between the germline ends. CDR3 sequence reads: CASSLTSFQETQYF. CDR3 bases: TGTGCCAGCAGCCTCACTAGCTTCCAAGAGACCCAGTACTTC.

In its sample, this clone was seen a few times. The J gene is TRBJ2-2, the V gene TRBV5-1; 15 nucleotides align to TRBD2. CDR3 length: 15 residues. V lost 4 bases to trimming and J lost 6 bases; unmatched junction nucleotides: 1. CDR1 and CDR2 from the germline V gene are SGHRS and YFSETQ. The CDR3 reads CASSGLAGGPGELFF. Written as DNA, the CDR3 is TGCGCCAGCAGCGGACTAGCGGGAGGGCCCGGGGAGCTGTTTTTT.

The chain joins TRBV19 to TRBJ1-4; D is ambiguous. This CDR3 contains 13 residues. Trimming removed 5 bases from V and 8 bases from J, with 12 bases in between. CDR1 is LNHDA and CDR2 is SQIVND in the germline V gene (reference sequence). CDR3 DNA: TGTGCCAGTAGTTTGGCTGGGGAGGAAAAACTGTTTTTT. This sequence encodes CASSLAGEEKLFF.